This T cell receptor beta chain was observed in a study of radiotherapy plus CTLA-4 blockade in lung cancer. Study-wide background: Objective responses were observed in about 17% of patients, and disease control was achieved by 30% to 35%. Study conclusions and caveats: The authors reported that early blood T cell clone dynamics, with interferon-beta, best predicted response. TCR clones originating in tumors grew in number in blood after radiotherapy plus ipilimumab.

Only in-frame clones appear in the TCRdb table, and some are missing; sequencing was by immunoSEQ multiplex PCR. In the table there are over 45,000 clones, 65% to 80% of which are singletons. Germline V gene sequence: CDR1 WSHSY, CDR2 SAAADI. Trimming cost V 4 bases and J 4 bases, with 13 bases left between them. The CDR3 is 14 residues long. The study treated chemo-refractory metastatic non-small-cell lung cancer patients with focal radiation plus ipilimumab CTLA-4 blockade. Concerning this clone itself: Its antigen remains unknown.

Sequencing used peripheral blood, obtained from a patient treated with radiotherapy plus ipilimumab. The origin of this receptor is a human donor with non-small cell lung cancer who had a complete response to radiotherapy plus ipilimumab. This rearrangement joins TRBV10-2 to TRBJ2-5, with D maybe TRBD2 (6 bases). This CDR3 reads CASSGGRRGETQYF. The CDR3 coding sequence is TGCGCCAGCAGTGGTGGTAGGCGGGGAGAGACCCAGTACTTC.